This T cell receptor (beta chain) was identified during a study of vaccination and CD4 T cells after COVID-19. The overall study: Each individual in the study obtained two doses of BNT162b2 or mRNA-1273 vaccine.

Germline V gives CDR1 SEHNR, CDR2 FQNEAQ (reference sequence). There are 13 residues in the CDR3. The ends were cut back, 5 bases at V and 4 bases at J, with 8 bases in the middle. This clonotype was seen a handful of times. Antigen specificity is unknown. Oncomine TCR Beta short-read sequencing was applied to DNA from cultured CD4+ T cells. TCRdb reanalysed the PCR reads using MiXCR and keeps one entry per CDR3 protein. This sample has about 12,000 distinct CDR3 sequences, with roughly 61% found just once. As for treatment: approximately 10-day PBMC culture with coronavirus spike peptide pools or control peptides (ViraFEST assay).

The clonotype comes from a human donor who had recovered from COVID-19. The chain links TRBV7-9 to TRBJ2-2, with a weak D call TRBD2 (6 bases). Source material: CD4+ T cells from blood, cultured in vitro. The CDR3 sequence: CASSKEGTGELFF. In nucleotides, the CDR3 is TGTGCCAGCAGCAAGGAGGGCACCGGGGAGCTGTTTTTT.